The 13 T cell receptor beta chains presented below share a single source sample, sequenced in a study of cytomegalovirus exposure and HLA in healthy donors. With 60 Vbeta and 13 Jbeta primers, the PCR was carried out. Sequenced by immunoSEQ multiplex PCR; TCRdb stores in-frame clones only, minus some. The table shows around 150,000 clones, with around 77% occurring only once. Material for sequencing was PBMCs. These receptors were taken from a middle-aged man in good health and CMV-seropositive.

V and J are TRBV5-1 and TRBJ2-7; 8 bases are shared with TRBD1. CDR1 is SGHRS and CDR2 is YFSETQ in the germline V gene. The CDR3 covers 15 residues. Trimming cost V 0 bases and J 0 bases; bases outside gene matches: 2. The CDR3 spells CASSLDGQGSYEQYF. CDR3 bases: TGCGCCAGCAGCTTGGATGGACAGGGCTCCTACGAGCAGTACTTC.

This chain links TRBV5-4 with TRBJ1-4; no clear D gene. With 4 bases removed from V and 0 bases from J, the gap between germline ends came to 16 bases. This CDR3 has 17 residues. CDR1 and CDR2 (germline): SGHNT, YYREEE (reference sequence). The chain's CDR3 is CASSLMEDCATNEKLFF. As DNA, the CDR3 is TGTGCCAGCAGCCTTATGGAGGACTGTGCAACTAATGAAAAACTGTTTTTT.

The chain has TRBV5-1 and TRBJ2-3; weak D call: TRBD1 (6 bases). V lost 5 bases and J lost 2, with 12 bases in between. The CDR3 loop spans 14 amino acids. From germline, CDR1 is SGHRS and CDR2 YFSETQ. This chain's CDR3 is CASRRGSDTDTQYF. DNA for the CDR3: TGCGCCAGCAGGAGGGGGTCCGACACAGATACGCAGTATTTT.

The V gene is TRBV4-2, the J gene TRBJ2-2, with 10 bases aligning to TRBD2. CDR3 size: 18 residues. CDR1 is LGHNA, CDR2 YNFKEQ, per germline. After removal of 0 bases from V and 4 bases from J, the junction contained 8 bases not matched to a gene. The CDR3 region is CASSQDSGAGGLTGELFF. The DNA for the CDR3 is TGTGCCAGCAGCCAAGATTCGGGAGCGGGGGGGCTCACCGGGGAGCTGTTTTTT.

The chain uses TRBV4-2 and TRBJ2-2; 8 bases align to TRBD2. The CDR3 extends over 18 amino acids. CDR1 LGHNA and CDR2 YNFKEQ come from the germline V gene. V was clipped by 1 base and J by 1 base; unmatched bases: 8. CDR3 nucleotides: TGTGCCAGCAGCCAAGCGATATATAGCGGGGAGAACACCGGGGAGCTGTTTTTT. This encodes CASSQAIYSGENTGELFF.

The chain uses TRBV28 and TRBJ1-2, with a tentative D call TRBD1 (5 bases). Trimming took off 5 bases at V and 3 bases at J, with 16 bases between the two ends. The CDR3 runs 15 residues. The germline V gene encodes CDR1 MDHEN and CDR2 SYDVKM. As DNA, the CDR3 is TGTGCCAGCAGTAGAAGACAGCTATTACACTATGGCTACACCTTC. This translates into CASSRRQLLHYGYTF.

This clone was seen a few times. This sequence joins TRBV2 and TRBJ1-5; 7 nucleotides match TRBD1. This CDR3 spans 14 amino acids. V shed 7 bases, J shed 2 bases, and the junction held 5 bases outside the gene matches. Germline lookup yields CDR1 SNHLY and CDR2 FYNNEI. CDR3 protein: CASTPGQGNQPQHF. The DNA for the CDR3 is TGTGCCAGCACCCCCGGACAGGGCAATCAGCCCCAGCATTTT. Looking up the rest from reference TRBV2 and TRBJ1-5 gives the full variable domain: EPEVTQTPSHQVTQMGQEVILRCVPISNHLYFYWYRQILGQKVEFLVSFYNNEISEKSEIFDDQFSVERPDGSNFTLKIRSTKLEDSAMYFCASTPGQGNQPQHFGDGTRLSIL.

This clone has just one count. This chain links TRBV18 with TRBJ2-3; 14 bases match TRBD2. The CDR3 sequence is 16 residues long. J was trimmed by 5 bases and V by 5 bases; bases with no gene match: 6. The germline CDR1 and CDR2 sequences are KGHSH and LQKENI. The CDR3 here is CASSTGLAGAGDTQYF. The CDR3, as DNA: TGTGCCAGCTCAACGGGACTAGCGGGGGCCGGAGATACGCAGTATTTT.

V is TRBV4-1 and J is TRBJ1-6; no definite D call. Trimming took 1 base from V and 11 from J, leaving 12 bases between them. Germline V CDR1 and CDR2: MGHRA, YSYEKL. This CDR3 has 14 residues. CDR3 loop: CASSQVTLPPPLHF. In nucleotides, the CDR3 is TGCGCCAGCAGCCAAGTTACACTACCCCCACCCCTCCACTTT.

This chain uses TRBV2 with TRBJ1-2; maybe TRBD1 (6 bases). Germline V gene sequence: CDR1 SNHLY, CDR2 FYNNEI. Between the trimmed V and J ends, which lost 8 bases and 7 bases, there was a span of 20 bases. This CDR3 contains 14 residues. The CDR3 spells CASFRQGPTGGYTF. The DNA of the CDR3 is TGTGCCAGCTTCAGGCAGGGGCCCACTGGTGGCTACACCTTC.

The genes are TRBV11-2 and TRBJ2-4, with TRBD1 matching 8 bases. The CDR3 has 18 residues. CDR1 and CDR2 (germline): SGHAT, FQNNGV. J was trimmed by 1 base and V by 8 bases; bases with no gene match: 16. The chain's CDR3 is CASERTGRNQGAKNIQYF. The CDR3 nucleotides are TGTGCCAGCGAACGGACAGGGAGGAATCAAGGGGCCAAAAACATTCAGTACTTC.

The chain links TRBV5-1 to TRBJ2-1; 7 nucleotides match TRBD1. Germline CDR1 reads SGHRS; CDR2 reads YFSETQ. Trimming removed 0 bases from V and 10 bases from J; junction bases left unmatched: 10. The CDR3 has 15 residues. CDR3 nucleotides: TGCGCCAGCAGCTTGGGGACAGGAGTCAAGGAGGAGCAGTTCTTC. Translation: CASSLGTGVKEEQFF.

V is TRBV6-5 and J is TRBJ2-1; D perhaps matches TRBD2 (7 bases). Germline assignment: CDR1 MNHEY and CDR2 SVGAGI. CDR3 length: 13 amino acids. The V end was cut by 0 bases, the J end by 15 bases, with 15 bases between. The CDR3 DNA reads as TGTGCCAGCAGTTACTCTCATTTGGGGGGGCGGTTCTTC. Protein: CASSYSHLGGRFF.